Given below is one T cell receptor beta chain in context. Sequencing was performed with immunoSEQ multiplex PCR; in TCRdb, only in-frame clones are kept and a portion is missing. The sample has hundreds of thousands of clones, over 75% seen once; the top ten hold around 0.0099%. This sample is drawn from a study of shared T cell receptors in the human thymus. This sample was shared with a second study, whose subject was human thymus T cells.

The sample consisted of thymocytes. This clonotype was sampled from a boy younger than two with a congenital heart defect.

CDR3 sequence: CASSLSTPYGTGRTYEQYF. The CDR3 region has the DNA TGCGCCAGCAGTTTATCCACCCCTTACGGGACAGGACGAACCTACGAGCAGTACTTC. The chain uses TRBV10-2 and TRBJ2-7, with 8 bases matching TRBD1. Germline-derived CDR1 and CDR2 are WSHSY and SAAADI. The trim removed 5 bases at V and 2 bases at J, leaving 20 bases unmatched. The CDR3 runs to 19 residues.